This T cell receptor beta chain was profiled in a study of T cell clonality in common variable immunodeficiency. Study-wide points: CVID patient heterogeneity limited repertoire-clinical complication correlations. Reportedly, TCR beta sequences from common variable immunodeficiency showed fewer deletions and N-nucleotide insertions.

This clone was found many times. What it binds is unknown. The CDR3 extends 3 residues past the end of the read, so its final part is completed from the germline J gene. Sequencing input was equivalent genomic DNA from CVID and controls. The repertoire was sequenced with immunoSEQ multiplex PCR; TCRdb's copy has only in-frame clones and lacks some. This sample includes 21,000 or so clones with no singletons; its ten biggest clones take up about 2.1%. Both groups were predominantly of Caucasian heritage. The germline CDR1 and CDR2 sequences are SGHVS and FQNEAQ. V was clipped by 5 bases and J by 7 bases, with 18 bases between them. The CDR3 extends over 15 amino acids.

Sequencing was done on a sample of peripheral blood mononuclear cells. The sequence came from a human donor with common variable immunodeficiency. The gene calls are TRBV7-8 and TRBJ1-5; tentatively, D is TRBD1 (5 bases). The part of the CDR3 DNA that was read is TGTGCCAGCAGCCGTGGGAGCAGGGAAGGACAGCCC. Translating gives CASSRGSREGQP. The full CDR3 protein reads CASSRGSREGQPQHF.